What follows is one T cell receptor beta chain and its context. Its antigen is unidentified. The data were taken from a study of CD8 T cells in ankylosing spondylitis. Study conclusions and caveats: Within ankylosing spondylitis blood, a TCR beta motif made up of fewer than ten highly homologous variants appeared to be characteristic. Significantly higher representation of disease-linked clones was reported for matched ankylosing spondylitis synovial fluid.

TCRdb reanalysed the 5' RACE reads using MiXCR and keeps one entry per CDR3 protein. The sample has a few hundred thousand distinct CDR3 sequences, around 19% seen once; the top ten hold about 39%. The TCR was taken from a male donor with ankylosing spondylitis. Sequenced input: blood, either unsorted or a sorted T cell fraction (not recorded which).

The CDR3 nucleotides are TGTGCCAGCAGTAACGGGACAGGGTTCTTCTATGGCTACACCTTC. Amino acids: CASSNGTGFFYGYTF. The V gene is TRBV6-1, the J gene TRBJ1-2; TRBD1 agrees at 9 bases. There are 15 residues in the CDR3. CDR1 MNHNS and CDR2 SASEGT come from the germline V gene. V lost 5 bases to trimming and J lost 4 bases; unmatched junction nucleotides: 8.